This entry is about one TCR beta chain. This sample is part of a study of blood T cell repertoires in COVID-19. Overall study: PBMCs, B-cell-depleted T cells, or T cells provided the cDNA or gDNA that made up the material.

CDR3 length equals 15 residues. From germline, CDR1 is MNHEY and CDR2 SVGAGI. V was trimmed by 0 bases and J by 0 bases, leaving 8 bases between them. Original data processing: Amplified reference gene primers provided the basis for estimating nucleated cell counts. Profiling relied on immunoSEQ multiplex PCR, and the TCRdb table lists in-frame clones only, not all of them. V and J calls plus clone size are reproduced from that table; the DNA served to infer D and trimming. This sample yields some 20,000 clones, of which 88% are seen a single time; roughly 11% belongs to the top ten. The material sequenced was peripheral blood. The chain carries TRBV6-5 and TRBJ1-1; weak D call: TRBD1 (6 bases). The clonotype originates from a human donor in a cohort sampled during active COVID-19. Written as DNA, the CDR3 is TGTGCCAGCAGTTACTCTCAGGGGATGAACACTGAAGCTTTCTTT. This codes for CASSYSQGMNTEAFF.